The 2 T cell receptor beta chains in this list originate from one sample, sequenced in a study of T cell responses to AZD1222 COVID-19 vaccine. The assay was immunoSEQ multiplex PCR, and TCRdb's table has in-frame clones only and misses some. Counted here are roughly 80,000 clones, 90% occurring once; the ten biggest clones make up around 3.4%. Sequences were derived from peripheral blood, sampled 28 days after the second AZD1222 dose. The receptor source for this set is an adult who received the AZD1222 COVID-19 vaccine.

The CDR3 protein is CSVVGSGNYGYTF. CDR3 DNA sequence: TGCAGCGTTGTAGGCTCGGGAAACTATGGCTACACCTTC. The V gene is TRBV29-1, the J gene TRBJ1-2; D is unresolved. Between the trimmed V and J ends, which lost 4 bases and 2 bases, there was a span of 11 bases. Looked up from germline, CDR1 is SQVTM and CDR2 is ANQGSEA. This CDR3 contains 13 residues.

J is TRBJ2-3 and V is TRBV6-6; D is uncertain. The CDR3 is made up of 18 amino acids. The V gene's germline CDR1 is MNHNY and CDR2 SVGAGI (reference sequence). Trimming cost V 5 bases and J 0 bases, with 21 bases left between them. CDR3 in DNA: TGTGCCAGCAGTCCCCGTCCCCCAGATTTAGGTAGCACAGATACGCAGTATTTT. Encoded protein: CASSPRPPDLGSTDTQYF.